These 9 T cell receptor beta chains were sequenced from one sample in a study of blood T cell repertoires in COVID-19. Here immunoSEQ multiplex PCR was the method, and the copy in TCRdb shows in-frame clones only, minus some. Counted here are about 43,000 clones, roughly 88% occurring once; the ten biggest clones make up under 9%. Sequencing was done on a sample of peripheral blood. These receptors all stem from a man in his 60s with active COVID-19.

As DNA, the CDR3 is TGTGCCAGTAGTATACGAGCGGGAGGACGTTACAATGAGCAGTTCTTC. Its translation: CASSIRAGGRYNEQFF. This chain connects TRBV19 to TRBJ2-1, with 9 bases that match TRBD2. The V segment lost 2 bases and the J segment 4 bases; nucleotides outside the gene matches: 6. The CDR3 sequence is 16 residues long. The V gene's germline CDR1 is LNHDA and CDR2 SQIVND (reference sequence).

The DNA of the CDR3 is TGTGCCAGCAGTTCCGGGACAGGGGTTGGCTACACCTTC. It translates to CASSSGTGVGYTF. This chain joins TRBV12-3 or TRBV12-4 and TRBJ1-2; TRBD1 matches at 10 bases. Trimming cost V 4 bases and J 7 bases; bases outside gene matches: 3. CDR3 size: 13 residues.

The chain is built from TRBV5-5 and TRBJ1-6, with D perhaps matching TRBD1 (6 bases). Trimming removed 4 bases at V and 14 bases at J, with 16 bases between. This CDR3 spans 13 amino acids. The germline CDR1 and CDR2 sequences are SGHKS and YYEKEE (reference sequence). DNA of the CDR3: TGTGCCAGCAGCCCAGGGGACCTTGGTGCCCTCCACTTT. Amino acid sequence: CASSPGDLGALHF. The full variable domain, rest sourced from reference TRBV5-5 and TRBJ1-6, is DAGVTQSPTHLIKTRGQQVTLRCSPISGHKSVSWYQQVLGQGPQFIFQYYEKEERGRGNFPDRFSARQFPNYSSELNVNALLLGDSALYLCASSPGDLGALHFGNGTRLTVT.

This clone was observed a single time. This sequence joins TRBV5-4 and TRBJ1-1, with D perhaps TRBD1 (5 bases). V was trimmed by 3 bases and J by 3 bases, leaving 9 bases between them. Germline CDR1 and CDR2: SGHNT and YYREEE (reference sequence). The CDR3 is 13 residues long. CDR3 in amino acids: CASSSRGDTEAFF. CDR3 in DNA: TGTGCCAGCAGCTCGCGGGGGGACACTGAAGCTTTCTTT.

V and J are TRBV6-5 and TRBJ2-7, with 10 bases that match TRBD1. The trim removed 7 bases at V and 5 bases at J, leaving 5 bases unmatched. This CDR3 is 13 amino acids long. Germline-derived CDR1 and CDR2 are MNHEY and SVGAGI. As DNA, the CDR3 is TGTGCCAGCACTACGACAGGGGGCGACGAGCAGTACTTC. Protein product: CASTTTGGDEQYF.

V gene TRBV28 combines with J gene TRBJ1-6; the D is unclear. The length of the CDR3 is 13 residues. Germline assignment: CDR1 MDHEN and CDR2 SYDVKM. V lost 1 base to trimming and J lost 10 bases, with 8 bases between them. The CDR3 spells CASSLSKASPLHF. The CDR3 DNA sequence: TGTGCCAGCAGTTTATCCAAAGCCTCACCCCTCCACTTT.

V gene TRBV12-5 combines with J gene TRBJ1-5; 8 nucleotides align to TRBD1. The CDR3 length is 18 residues. Germline V gene lookup returns CDR1 LGHNT and CDR2 FRNRAP. Trimming removed 5 bases from V and 1 base from J; junction bases left unmatched: 13. CDR3 nucleotide sequence: TGTGCTAGTGGTCTTCCGGACAGGGTGCACCTAAGCAATCAGCCCCAGCATTTT. Translating it yields CASGLPDRVHLSNQPQHF.

V and J are TRBV5-1 and TRBJ1-2; D is unresolved. V lost 1 base to trimming and J lost 4 bases, with 8 bases between them. This CDR3 region has 13 residues. Germline V CDR1 and CDR2: SGHRS, YFSETQ. For the CDR3, the DNA is TGCGCCAGCAGCTTGTCCACCAGCTATGGCTACACCTTC. This gives the protein CASSLSTSYGYTF.

CDR3 region: CAISRESNYGYTF. The CDR3 DNA reads as TGTGCCATCAGCAGGGAATCTAACTATGGCTACACCTTC. V and J are TRBV10-3 and TRBJ1-2; D may be TRBD1 (5 bases). V was clipped by 6 bases and J by 0 bases, with 8 bases between them. There are 13 residues in the CDR3. CDR1 is ENHRY and CDR2 is SYGVKD in the germline V gene.